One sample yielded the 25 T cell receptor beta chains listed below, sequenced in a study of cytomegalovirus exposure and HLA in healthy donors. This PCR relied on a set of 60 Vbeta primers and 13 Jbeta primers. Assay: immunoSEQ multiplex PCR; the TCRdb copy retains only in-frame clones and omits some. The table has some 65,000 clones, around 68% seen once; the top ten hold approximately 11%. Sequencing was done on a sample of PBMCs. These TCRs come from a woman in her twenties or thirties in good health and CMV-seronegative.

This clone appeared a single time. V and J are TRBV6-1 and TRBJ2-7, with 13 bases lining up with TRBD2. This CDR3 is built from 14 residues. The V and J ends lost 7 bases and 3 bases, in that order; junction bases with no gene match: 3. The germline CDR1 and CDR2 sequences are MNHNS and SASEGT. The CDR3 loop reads CASTGTSGVYEQYF. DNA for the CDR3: TGTGCCAGCACCGGGACTAGCGGGGTCTACGAGCAGTACTTC.

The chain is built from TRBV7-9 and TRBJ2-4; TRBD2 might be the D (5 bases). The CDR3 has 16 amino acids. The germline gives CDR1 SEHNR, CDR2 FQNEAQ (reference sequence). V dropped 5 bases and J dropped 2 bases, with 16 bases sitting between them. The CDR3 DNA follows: TGTGCCAGCAGCCCCCCGAATACGGGATCCAAAAACATTCAGTACTTC. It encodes CASSPPNTGSKNIQYF.

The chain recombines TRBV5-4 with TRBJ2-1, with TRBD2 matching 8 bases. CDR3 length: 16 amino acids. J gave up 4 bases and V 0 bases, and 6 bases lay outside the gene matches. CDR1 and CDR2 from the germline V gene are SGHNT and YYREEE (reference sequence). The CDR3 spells CASSLVWRGDYNEQFF. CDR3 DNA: TGTGCCAGCAGCTTGGTCTGGCGGGGGGATTACAATGAGCAGTTCTTC.

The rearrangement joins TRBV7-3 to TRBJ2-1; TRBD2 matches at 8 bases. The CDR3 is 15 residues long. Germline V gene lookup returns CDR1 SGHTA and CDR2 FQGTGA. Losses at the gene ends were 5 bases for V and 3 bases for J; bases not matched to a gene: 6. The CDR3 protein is CASSRSGGSYNEQFF. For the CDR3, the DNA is TGTGCCAGCAGCCGAAGCGGGGGAAGCTACAATGAGCAGTTCTTC.

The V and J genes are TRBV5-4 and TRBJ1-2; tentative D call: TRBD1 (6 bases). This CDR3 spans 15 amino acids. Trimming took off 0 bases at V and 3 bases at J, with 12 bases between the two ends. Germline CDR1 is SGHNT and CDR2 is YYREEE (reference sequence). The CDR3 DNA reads TGTGCCAGCAGCTTGGGGTGGGGGCGAGACTATGGCTACACCTTC. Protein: CASSLGWGRDYGYTF.

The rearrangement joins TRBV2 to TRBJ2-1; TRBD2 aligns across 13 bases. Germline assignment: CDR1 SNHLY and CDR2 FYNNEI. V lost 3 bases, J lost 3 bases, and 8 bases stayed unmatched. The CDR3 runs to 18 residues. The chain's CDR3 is CASSEGLAGLGGYNEQFF. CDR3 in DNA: TGTGCCAGCAGTGAGGGACTAGCGGGGCTCGGAGGCTACAATGAGCAGTTCTTC.

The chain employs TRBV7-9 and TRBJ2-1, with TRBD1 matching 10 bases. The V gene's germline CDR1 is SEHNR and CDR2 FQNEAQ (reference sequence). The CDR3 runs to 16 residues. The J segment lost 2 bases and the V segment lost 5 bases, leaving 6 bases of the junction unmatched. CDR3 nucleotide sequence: TGTGCCAGCAGCGCATGGACAGGGGGGACCTACAATGAGCAGTTCTTC. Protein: CASSAWTGGTYNEQFF.

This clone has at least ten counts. The CDR3 nucleotides read TGTGCCAGTAGTGCCCAGACTCCAAAACTGTTTTTT. It is translated as CASSAQTPKLFF. The chain employs TRBV19 and TRBJ1-4; D ambiguous. Germline CDR1 and CDR2: LNHDA and SQIVND (reference sequence). V lost 5 bases, J lost 10 bases, and 11 bases lay in between. The CDR3 consists of 12 residues.

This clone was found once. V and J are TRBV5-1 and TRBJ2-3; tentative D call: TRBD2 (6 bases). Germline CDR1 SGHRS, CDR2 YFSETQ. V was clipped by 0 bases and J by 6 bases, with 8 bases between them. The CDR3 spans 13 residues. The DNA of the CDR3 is TGCGCCAGCAGCTTGGGCGGGGTTGATACGCAGTATTTT. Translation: CASSLGGVDTQYF.

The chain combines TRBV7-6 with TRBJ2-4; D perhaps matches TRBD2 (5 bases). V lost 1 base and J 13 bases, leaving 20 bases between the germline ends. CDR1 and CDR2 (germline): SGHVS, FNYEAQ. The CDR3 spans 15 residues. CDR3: CASSLEIGLQKGQYF. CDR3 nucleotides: TGTGCCAGCAGCTTAGAGATTGGACTTCAAAAAGGGCAGTACTTC.

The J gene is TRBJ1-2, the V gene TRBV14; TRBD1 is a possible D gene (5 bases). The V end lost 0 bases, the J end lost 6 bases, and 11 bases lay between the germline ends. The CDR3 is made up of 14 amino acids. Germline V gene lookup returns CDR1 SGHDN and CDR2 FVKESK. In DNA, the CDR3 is TGTGCCAGCAGCCAAGATCGGGGGATCAATGGCTACACCTTC. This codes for CASSQDRGINGYTF.

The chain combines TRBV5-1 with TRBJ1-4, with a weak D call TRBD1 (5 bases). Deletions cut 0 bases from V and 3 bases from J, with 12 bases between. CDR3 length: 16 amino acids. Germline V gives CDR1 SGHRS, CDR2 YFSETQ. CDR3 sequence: CASSLVGGAANEKLFF. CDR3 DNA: TGCGCCAGCAGCTTGGTGGGGGGTGCAGCTAATGAAAAACTGTTTTTT.

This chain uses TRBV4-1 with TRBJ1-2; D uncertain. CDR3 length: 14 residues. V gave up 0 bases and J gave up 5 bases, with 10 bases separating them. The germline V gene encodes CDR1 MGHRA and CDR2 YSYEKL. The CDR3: CASSQELRDYGYTF. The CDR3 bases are TGCGCCAGCAGCCAAGAGTTGAGGGATTATGGCTACACCTTC.

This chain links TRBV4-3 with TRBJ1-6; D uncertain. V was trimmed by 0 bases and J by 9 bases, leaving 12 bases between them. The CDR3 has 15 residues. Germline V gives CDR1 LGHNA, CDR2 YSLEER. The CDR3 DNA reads TGCGCCAGCAGCCAAGAGGGCCGGGATGGTTCACCCCTCCACTTT. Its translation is CASSQEGRDGSPLHF.

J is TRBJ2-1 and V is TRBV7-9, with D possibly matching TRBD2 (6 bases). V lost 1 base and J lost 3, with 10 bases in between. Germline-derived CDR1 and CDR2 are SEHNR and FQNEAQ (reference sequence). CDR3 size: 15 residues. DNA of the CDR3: TGTGCCAGCAGCTTAGAAGCGGGCGTCTACAATGAGCAGTTCTTC. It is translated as CASSLEAGVYNEQFF.

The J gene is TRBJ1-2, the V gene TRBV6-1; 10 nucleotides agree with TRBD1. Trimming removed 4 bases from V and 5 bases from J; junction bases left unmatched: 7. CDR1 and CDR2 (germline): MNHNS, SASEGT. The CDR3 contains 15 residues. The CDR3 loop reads CASSGQGAAPYGYTF. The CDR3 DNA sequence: TGTGCCAGCAGTGGACAGGGGGCCGCTCCATATGGCTACACCTTC.

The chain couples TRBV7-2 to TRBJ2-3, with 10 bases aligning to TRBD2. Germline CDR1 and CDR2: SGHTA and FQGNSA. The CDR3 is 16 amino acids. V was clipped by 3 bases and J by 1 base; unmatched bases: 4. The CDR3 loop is CASSFSGTSGTDTQYF. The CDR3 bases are TGTGCCAGCAGCTTCTCCGGGACTAGCGGCACAGATACGCAGTATTTT.

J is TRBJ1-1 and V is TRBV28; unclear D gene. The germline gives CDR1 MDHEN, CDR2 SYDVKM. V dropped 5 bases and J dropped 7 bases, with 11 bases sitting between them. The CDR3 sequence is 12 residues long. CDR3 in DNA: TGTGCCAGCAGTGGGTGGAGGCATGAAGCTTTCTTT. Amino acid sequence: CASSGWRHEAFF.

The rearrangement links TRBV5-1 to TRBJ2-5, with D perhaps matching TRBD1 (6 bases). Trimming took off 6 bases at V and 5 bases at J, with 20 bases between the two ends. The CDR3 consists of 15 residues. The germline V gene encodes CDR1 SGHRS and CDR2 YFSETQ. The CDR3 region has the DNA TGCGCCAGCATCCCGAGCACAGGGCTGGAGGAGACCCAGTACTTC. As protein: CASIPSTGLEETQYF.

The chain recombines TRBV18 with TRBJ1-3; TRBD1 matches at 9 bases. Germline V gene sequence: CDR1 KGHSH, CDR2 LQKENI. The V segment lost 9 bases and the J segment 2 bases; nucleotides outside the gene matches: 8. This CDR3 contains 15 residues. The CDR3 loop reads CASLTGGRPGNTIYF. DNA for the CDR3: TGTGCCAGTCTTACAGGGGGCCGACCTGGAAACACCATATATTTT.

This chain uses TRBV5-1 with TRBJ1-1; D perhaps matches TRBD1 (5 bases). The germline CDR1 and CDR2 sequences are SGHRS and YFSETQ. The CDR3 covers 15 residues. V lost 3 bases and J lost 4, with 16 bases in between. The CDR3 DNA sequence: TGCGCCAGCAGCTCCTGGACCGTGGGGGGCACTGAAGCTTTCTTT. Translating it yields CASSSWTVGGTEAFF.

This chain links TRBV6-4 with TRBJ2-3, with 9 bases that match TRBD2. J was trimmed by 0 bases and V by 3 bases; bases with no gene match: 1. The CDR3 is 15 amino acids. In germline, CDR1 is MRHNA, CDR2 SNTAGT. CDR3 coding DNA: TGTGCCAGCAGTGAGCTAGCGGGGAGCACAGATACGCAGTATTTT. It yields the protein CASSELAGSTDTQYF.

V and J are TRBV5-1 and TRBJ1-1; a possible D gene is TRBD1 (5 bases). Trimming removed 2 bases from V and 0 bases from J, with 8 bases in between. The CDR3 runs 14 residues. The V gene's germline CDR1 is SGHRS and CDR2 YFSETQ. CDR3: CASSFRELNTEAFF. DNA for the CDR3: TGCGCCAGCAGCTTCAGGGAATTGAACACTGAAGCTTTCTTT.

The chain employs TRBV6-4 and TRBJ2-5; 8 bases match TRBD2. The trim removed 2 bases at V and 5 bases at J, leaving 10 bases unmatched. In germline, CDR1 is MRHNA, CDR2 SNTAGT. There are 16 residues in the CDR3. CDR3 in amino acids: CASSDPGRGGRETQYF. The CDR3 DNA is TGTGCCAGCAGTGACCCTGGTCGGGGGGGCCGTGAGACCCAGTACTTC.

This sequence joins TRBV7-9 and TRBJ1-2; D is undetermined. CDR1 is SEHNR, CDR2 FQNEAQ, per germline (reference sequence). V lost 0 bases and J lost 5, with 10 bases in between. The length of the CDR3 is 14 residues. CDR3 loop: CASSLAGLTYGYTF. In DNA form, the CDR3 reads TGTGCCAGCAGCTTAGCTGGGCTTACTTATGGCTACACCTTC. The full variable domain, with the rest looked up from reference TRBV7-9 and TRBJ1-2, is DTGVSQNPRHKITKRGQNVTFRCDPISEHNRLYWYRQTLGQGPEFLTYFQNEAQLEKSRLLSDRFSAERPKGSFSTLEIQRTEQGDSAMYLCASSLAGLTYGYTFGSGTRLTVV.